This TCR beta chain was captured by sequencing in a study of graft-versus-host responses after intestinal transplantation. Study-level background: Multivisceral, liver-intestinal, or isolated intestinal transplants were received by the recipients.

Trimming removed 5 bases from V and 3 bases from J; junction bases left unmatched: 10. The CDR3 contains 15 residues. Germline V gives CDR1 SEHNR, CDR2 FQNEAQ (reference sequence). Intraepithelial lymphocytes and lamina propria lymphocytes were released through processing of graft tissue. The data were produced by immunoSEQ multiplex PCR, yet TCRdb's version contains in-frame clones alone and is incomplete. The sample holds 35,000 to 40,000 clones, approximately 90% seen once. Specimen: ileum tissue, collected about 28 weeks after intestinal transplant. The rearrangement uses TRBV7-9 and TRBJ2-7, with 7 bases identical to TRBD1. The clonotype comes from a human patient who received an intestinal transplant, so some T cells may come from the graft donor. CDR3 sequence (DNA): TGTGCCAGCAGCCGAAGCCCACAGGGGAGCTACGAGCAGTACTTC. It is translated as CASSRSPQGSYEQYF.